Only a few counts were recorded for the clone carrying this TCR beta chain. Its antigen remains unidentified. The data stem from a study of T cell responses to AZD1222 COVID-19 vaccine. About the study: Pooled together were second doses at about 4 or about 12 weeks. Findings of the study overall: Every sample of the repertoires postdated the peak T cell response. Females made up more of the donors, who were largely white British, and clonal diversity may have come out too low.

Some clones are missing from TCRdb's copy, which holds only in-frame ones; the method was immunoSEQ multiplex PCR. The table has some 130,000 clones, around nine tenths seen once. This CDR3 comprises 14 residues. The V and J ends lost 6 bases and 0 bases respectively, with 11 bases between them. CDR1 and CDR2 from the germline V gene are SNHLY and FYNNEI. The chain combines TRBV2 with TRBJ1-2; TRBD1 is a possible D gene (6 bases). This specimen was peripheral blood, taken on day 0 of AZD1222 vaccination. This sequence was found in an adult in good health. The CDR3 bases are TGTGCCAGCAGAGGGACACCAACTAACTATGGCTACACCTTC. Its protein is CASRGTPTNYGYTF.